One and the same sample provided the 8 T cell receptor beta chains below, sequenced in a study of control samples from healthy donors and cancer patients. Generated by immunoSEQ multiplex PCR, the TCRdb table keeps only in-frame clones and is missing some. This table holds about 190,000 clones. The source material was blood. Every receptor here comes from a woman in her twenties or thirties in good health.

CDR3 DNA sequence: TGCAGCGGCCGATTGGAGGGGGCGGATGGCTACACCTTC. It codes for CSGRLEGADGYTF. The chain is built from TRBV29-1 and TRBJ1-2; 7 nucleotides line up with TRBD1. V was clipped by 7 bases and J by 6 bases; unmatched bases: 11. Germline CDR1 and CDR2: SQVTM and ANQGSEA. The CDR3 covers 13 residues.

This chain joins TRBV2 and TRBJ1-2, with TRBD1 as a possible D gene (6 bases). The CDR3 has 14 amino acids. V was trimmed by 1 base and J by 3 bases, leaving 9 bases between them. Germline lookup yields CDR1 SNHLY and CDR2 FYNNEI. The CDR3 protein is CASSEEYRDYGYTF. Here the CDR3 DNA reads TGTGCCAGCAGTGAAGAGTACAGGGACTATGGCTACACCTTC.

V usage is TRBV7-2 and J usage is TRBJ2-7; 7 bases agree with TRBD2. J lost 0 bases, V lost 1 base, and 3 bases had no gene match. Germline values: CDR1 SGHTA, CDR2 FQGNSA. The CDR3 consists of 15 residues. CDR3 DNA: TGTGCCAGCAGCTTAGGGGGGGGACGCTCCTACGAGCAGTACTTC. As protein: CASSLGGGRSYEQYF.

The V and J genes are TRBV13 and TRBJ2-5; tentatively, D is TRBD1 or TRBD2 (5 bases each). Germline V CDR1 and CDR2: PRHDT, FYEKMQ (reference sequence). This CDR3 contains 14 residues. Trimming stripped 4 bases from V and 11 bases from J, with 20 bases between. This chain's CDR3 is CASSWGRQGEGQYF. The CDR3 coding sequence is TGTGCCAGCAGCTGGGGACGGCAGGGCGAAGGGCAGTACTTC. Full variable domain (missing parts from reference TRBV13 and TRBJ2-5): AAGVIQSPRHLIKEKRETATLKCYPIPRHDTVYWYQQGPGQDPQFLISFYEKMQSDKGSIPDRFSAQQFSDYHSELNMSSLELGDSALYFCASSWGRQGEGQYFGPGTRLLVL.

The V call is TRBV7-9, the J call TRBJ2-3; unclear D gene. The CDR3 totals 12 residues. V dropped 0 bases and J dropped 6 bases, with 4 bases sitting between them. CDR1 and CDR2 (germline): SEHNR, FQNEAQ (reference sequence). The CDR3 spells CASSLAADTQYF. CDR3 nucleotides: TGTGCCAGCAGCTTAGCAGCGGATACGCAGTATTTT. The complete variable domain, with remaining parts taken from reference TRBV7-9 and TRBJ2-3, reads DTGVSQNPRHKITKRGQNVTFRCDPISEHNRLYWYRQTLGQGPEFLTYFQNEAQLEKSRLLSDRFSAERPKGSFSTLEIQRTEQGDSAMYLCASSLAADTQYFGPGTRLTVL.

The chain carries TRBV7-6 and TRBJ2-3; tentative D call: TRBD1 (5 bases). V lost 5 bases and J lost 2, with 17 bases in between. Germline-derived CDR1 and CDR2 are SGHVS and FNYEAQ. The CDR3 runs to 16 residues. The CDR3 sequence is CASSPLGRGHTDTQYF. In DNA form, the CDR3 reads TGTGCCAGCAGCCCCTTGGGGCGCGGACACACAGATACGCAGTATTTT.

The genes are TRBV5-1 and TRBJ1-1; D ambiguous. Trimming left V 4 bases short and J 0 bases short, with 13 bases between. CDR1 SGHRS and CDR2 YFSETQ come from the germline V gene. CDR3 size: 15 residues. The CDR3 here is CASSPPERMNTEAFF. The CDR3 DNA is TGCGCCAGCAGCCCACCGGAACGGATGAACACTGAAGCTTTCTTT.

The V call is TRBV3-1 (or the pseudogene TRBV3-2), the J call TRBJ2-1; D is uncertain. The CDR3 spans 12 residues. The V gene lost 0 bases and the J gene lost 10 bases, with 7 bases spanning the gap. The germline gives CDR1 LGHDT, CDR2 YNNKEL (reference sequence). In DNA, the CDR3 is TGTGCCAGCAGCCAAGATATGAGGGAGCAGTTCTTC. Translating it yields CASSQDMREQFF.